This T cell receptor beta chain was found in a study of blood T cell repertoires in COVID-19. The wider study: The United States, Italy and Spain were the sources of the acute and convalescent COVID-19 samples. PBMCs, B-cell-depleted T cells, or T cells were the source of the cDNA or gDNA that made up the material.

The V and J ends lost 6 bases and 1 base respectively, with 15 bases between them. Germline CDR1 MDHEN, CDR2 SYDVKM. CDR3 size: 15 residues. This clone was observed a handful of times. Original data processing: Estimated nucleated cell counts came from reference gene primer amplification. TCRdb keeps only in-frame clones here, not all; method: immunoSEQ multiplex PCR. V and J calls and clone size are given by that table; D and trimming were obtained from the DNA. The sample carries about 53,000 clones, roughly 85% recorded once. Input material: peripheral blood. The chain combines TRBV28 with TRBJ1-1, with D maybe TRBD1 (6 bases). The clonotype comes from a man older than 75 with acute or convalescent COVID-19. The DNA for the CDR3 is TGTGCCAGCAGGCCTGGGCAGGGGAGGAACACTGAAGCTTTCTTT. This codes for CASRPGQGRNTEAFF.